A single sample is the source of the 26 T cell receptor beta chains below, sequenced in a study of blood T cell repertoires in COVID-19. Profiled with immunoSEQ multiplex PCR; TCRdb holds only in-frame clones, not every one. The table includes about 15,000 clones, about 89% detected once. Sequenced: peripheral blood. These receptors all come from a human donor in a cohort sampled during active COVID-19.

V and J are TRBV19 and TRBJ1-1; 9 nucleotides line up with TRBD1. Trimming cost V 5 bases and J 1 base; bases outside gene matches: 5. The CDR3 loop spans 15 amino acids. The V gene's germline CDR1 is LNHDA and CDR2 SQIVND (reference sequence). In DNA form, the CDR3 reads TGTGCCAGTAGTGTACAGGGGGCTCGGAACACTGAAGCTTTCTTT. Protein product: CASSVQGARNTEAFF.

This chain connects TRBV3-1 (or the pseudogene TRBV3-2) to TRBJ1-1, with D possibly matching TRBD1 (6 bases). Germline lookup yields CDR1 LGHDT and CDR2 YNNKEL (reference sequence). V lost 1 base and J 5 bases, leaving 14 bases between the germline ends. The CDR3 sequence is 15 residues long. CDR3 bases: TGTGCCAGCAGCCAAGGGACAGTTCGGAGGACTGAAGCTTTCTTT. It yields the protein CASSQGTVRRTEAFF.

The V and J genes are TRBV10-3 and TRBJ1-2; the D is unclear. CDR1 and CDR2 (germline): ENHRY, SYGVKD. CDR3 length: 13 amino acids. Trimming removed 2 bases from V and 6 bases from J, with 10 bases in between. DNA of the CDR3: TGTGCCATCAGTGAGGTAAAGAGAGATGGCTACACCTTC. Translation gives CAISEVKRDGYTF.

The chain employs TRBV7-7 and TRBJ2-5; possibly TRBD2 for D (5 bases). CDR3 length equals 12 residues. In germline, CDR1 is SSHAT, CDR2 FNYEAQ (reference sequence). The V and J ends lost 3 bases and 8 bases respectively, with 10 bases between them. The CDR3 sequence is CASSLSGGTQYF. CDR3 bases: TGTGCCAGCAGCTTGAGCGGCGGAACCCAGTACTTC.

This chain joins TRBV4-2 and TRBJ1-3; no clear D gene. The germline V and J ends were trimmed by 0 bases and 0 bases, with 12 bases remaining between them. The CDR3 loop spans 17 amino acids. The germline gives CDR1 LGHNA, CDR2 YNFKEQ. The CDR3 nucleotides are TGTGCCAGCAGCCAAGATCACACAAGAAGCTCTGGAAACACCATATATTTT. It specifies CASSQDHTRSSGNTIYF.

This rearrangement joins TRBV9 to TRBJ1-1, with a possible D match to TRBD1 (5 bases). Trimming pared 3 bases from V and 4 bases from J, leaving 19 bases between. Per germline, CDR1 SGDLS and CDR2 YYNGEE. The CDR3 has 16 residues. The CDR3 reads CASSEEGPGSGTEAFF. CDR3 nucleotide sequence: TGTGCCAGCAGCGAGGAGGGGCCGGGGTCGGGCACTGAAGCTTTCTTT.

The V and J genes are TRBV3-1 (or the pseudogene TRBV3-2) and TRBJ1-2, with 8 bases that match TRBD1. This CDR3 comprises 14 residues. Germline values: CDR1 LGHDT, CDR2 YNNKEL (reference sequence). The junction had 10 bases not matched to a gene; V was cut back by 8 bases and J by 5 bases. The DNA for the CDR3 is TGTGCCAGCTCCCGCGGACAGGGACTTTATGGCTACACCTTC. This sequence encodes CASSRGQGLYGYTF.

This chain connects TRBV27 to TRBJ2-5; possibly TRBD1 for D (5 bases). The V end lost 2 bases, the J end lost 4 bases, and 5 bases lay between the germline ends. Germline values: CDR1 MNHEY, CDR2 SMNVEV (reference sequence). The CDR3 runs 12 residues. In nucleotides, the CDR3 is TGTGCCAGCAGTTTAACAGGAGAGACCCAGTACTTC. Translating gives CASSLTGETQYF.

This chain joins TRBV6-5 and TRBJ1-1, with a possible D match to TRBD1 (6 bases). V was trimmed by 8 bases and J by 4 bases, leaving 11 bases between them. Germline assignment: CDR1 MNHEY and CDR2 SVGAGI. CDR3 size: 12 residues. The CDR3 reads CASRIRGTEAFF. CDR3 DNA: TGTGCCAGCCGGATCAGGGGCACTGAAGCTTTCTTT.

The chain uses TRBV5-4 and TRBJ1-6; the D gene is possibly TRBD1 (6 bases). CDR3 length: 12 residues. Trimming shortened V by 9 bases and J by 4 bases, and 8 bases separated the two germline ends. CDR1 SGHNT and CDR2 YYREEE come from the germline V gene (reference sequence). The CDR3 DNA reads TGTGCCACCGGGACATATAATTCACCCCTCCACTTT. Protein sequence: CATGTYNSPLHF.

V usage is TRBV19 and J usage is TRBJ1-1, with D uncertain. Germline V gene lookup returns CDR1 LNHDA and CDR2 SQIVND (reference sequence). CDR3 length: 16 residues. V lost 3 bases and J 1 base, leaving 15 bases between the germline ends. The CDR3 DNA follows: TGTGCCAGTAGTATGGTCCGCCCGGGGAGGAACACTGAAGCTTTCTTT. Amino acid sequence: CASSMVRPGRNTEAFF.

The chain joins TRBV5-3 to TRBJ2-5; no definite D call. TRBV5-3 belongs to the ORF category, with a function that is uncertain. The CDR3 spans 13 residues. Trimming took 7 bases from V and 4 from J, leaving 14 bases between them. In nucleotides, the CDR3 is TGTGCCAGATGGTCTGGTTATAGAGAGACCCAGTACTTC. This codes for CARWSGYRETQYF.

The CDR3 is CASSLEGAQGYTF. For the CDR3, the DNA is TGTGCCAGCAGCTTAGAGGGGGCTCAAGGCTACACCTTC. The rearrangement links TRBV7-8 to TRBJ1-2, with 7 bases aligning to TRBD1. After removal of 1 base from V and 8 bases from J, the junction contained 4 bases not matched to a gene. Germline V gives CDR1 SGHVS, CDR2 FQNEAQ. The CDR3 sequence is 13 residues long.

The chain joins TRBV6-5 to TRBJ1-1; 9 bases map to TRBD1. Looked up from germline, CDR1 is MNHEY and CDR2 is SVGAGI. Trimming took 2 bases from V and 8 from J; bases not matched to a gene: 6. The CDR3 loop spans 14 amino acids. The CDR3 is CASSYTQGQGEAFF. The CDR3 bases are TGTGCCAGCAGTTACACCCAAGGACAGGGGGAAGCTTTCTTT.

The V and J genes are TRBV6-5 and TRBJ1-2, with D tentatively TRBD1 (5 bases). Per the germline V gene, CDR1 is MNHEY and CDR2 is SVGAGI. This CDR3 comprises 15 residues. Trimming left V 5 bases short and J 8 bases short, with 21 bases between. The CDR3 DNA reads TGTGCCAGCAGTCCCGAAAGGGGAGGGGCGTTCGGCTACACCTTC. This gives the protein CASSPERGGAFGYTF.

V gene TRBV7-3 combines with J gene TRBJ2-1; 9 nucleotides match TRBD1. The CDR3 runs 15 residues. Germline trimming cut 5 bases from V and 1 base from J; bases unmatched to any gene: 3. Germline values: CDR1 SGHTA, CDR2 FQGTGA. In DNA form, the CDR3 reads TGTGCCAGCAGCCATGGACAGGGGTCCTACAATGAGCAGTTCTTC. It translates to CASSHGQGSYNEQFF.

This clone occurred once. J is TRBJ1-2 and V is TRBV5-8; D is unresolved. Deletions cut 3 bases from V and 3 bases from J, with 15 bases between. The CDR3 covers 15 residues. CDR1 SGHTS and CDR2 YDEGEE come from the germline V gene. The chain's CDR3 is CASSSGLPGDYGYTF. The CDR3 DNA sequence: TGTGCCAGCAGCTCCGGACTCCCTGGGGACTATGGCTACACCTTC.

Concerning this clone: At the DNA level, this CDR3 is encoded by other sequences in the same sample as well. The rearrangement uses TRBV12-5 and TRBJ2-2; TRBD2 agrees at 9 bases. Trimming cost V 6 bases and J 4 bases; bases outside gene matches: 9. This CDR3 region has 16 residues. From germline, CDR1 is LGHNT and CDR2 FRNRAP. The CDR3 DNA reads TGTGCTAGTGGGCCGGGCGGCGGGGGGGCCACCGGGGAGCTGTTTTTT. This encodes CASGPGGGGATGELFF.

The rearrangement links TRBV6-5 to TRBJ2-1, with a tentative D call TRBD1 (7 bases). V lost 6 bases and J 2 bases, leaving 14 bases between the germline ends. The CDR3 spans 15 residues. The germline gives CDR1 MNHEY, CDR2 SVGAGI. In nucleotides, the CDR3 is TGTGCCAGCAGGCGGGACAGAAGCCCCTACAATGAGCAGTTCTTC. It translates to CASRRDRSPYNEQFF.

The V and J genes are TRBV5-4 and TRBJ2-3, with D possibly matching TRBD2 (5 bases). Deletions cut 2 bases from V and 2 bases from J, with 6 bases between. The CDR3 totals 13 residues. Per the germline V gene, CDR1 is SGHNT and CDR2 is YYREEE (reference sequence). The DNA of the CDR3 is TGTGCCAGCAGCTTCCGGGACACAGATACGCAGTATTTT. It codes for CASSFRDTDTQYF.

This clone showed up just once. The rearrangement uses TRBV5-1 and TRBJ1-1; perhaps TRBD1 as D (5 bases). Per the germline V gene, CDR1 is SGHRS and CDR2 is YFSETQ. Trimming removed 4 bases from V and 1 base from J, with 14 bases in between. There are 15 residues in the CDR3. Here the CDR3 reads CASSPERGGNTEAFF. The CDR3 DNA is TGCGCCAGCAGCCCAGAAAGGGGTGGGAACACTGAAGCTTTCTTT.

The chain carries TRBV3-1 (or the pseudogene TRBV3-2) and TRBJ1-5, with D maybe TRBD1 (5 bases). This CDR3 has 15 residues. Trimming cost V 0 bases and J 4 bases, with 10 bases left between them. Germline CDR1 is LGHDT and CDR2 is YNNKEL (reference sequence). CDR3 nucleotides: TGTGCCAGCAGCCAAGATTCAGGGAGGAATCAGCCCCAGCATTTT. Amino acids: CASSQDSGRNQPQHF.

This chain uses TRBV20-1 with TRBJ2-1, with TRBD2 identical over 9 bases. The CDR3 is made up of 14 amino acids. V was pared by 3 bases and J by 9 bases, with 9 bases of the junction left unmatched. The germline CDR1 and CDR2 sequences are DFQATT and SNEGSKA (reference sequence). The CDR3: CSASLVSGGIEQFF. CDR3 bases: TGCAGTGCTAGTTTGGTTAGCGGGGGAATTGAGCAGTTCTTC.

The chain carries TRBV12-2 and TRBJ1-5; the D call of TRBD1 is as the table states it, not checked on the DNA. TRBV12-2 is a known pseudogene. The CDR3 runs to 14 residues. The CDR3 nucleotides are TGTGCAAGTCGCTTAGCCAGGGCCCGTCAGCCCCAGCATTTT. Translated: CASRLARARQPQHF.

In its sample, this clone was seen once. The chain joins TRBV5-1 to TRBJ1-4; 7 nucleotides line up with TRBD1. This CDR3 is built from 16 residues. V was clipped by 4 bases and J by 4 bases; unmatched bases: 10. Germline V CDR1 and CDR2: SGHRS, YFSETQ. The CDR3 DNA is TGCGCCAGCAGCCCCCTGGGGGACAGTAATAATGAAAAACTGTTTTTT. Amino acids: CASSPLGDSNNEKLFF.

This rearrangement joins TRBV7-2 to TRBJ2-5; TRBD1 aligns across 7 bases. The V and J ends lost 3 bases and 3 bases, in that order; junction bases with no gene match: 1. Germline V gives CDR1 SGHTA, CDR2 FQGNSA. CDR3 size: 13 residues. CDR3 nucleotides: TGTGCCAGCAGCTTGGGGACAGAAGAGACCCAGTACTTC. Amino acids: CASSLGTEETQYF. Drawing the rest from reference TRBV7-2 and TRBJ2-5, the complete variable domain is GAGVSQSPSNKVTEKGKDVELRCDPISGHTALYWYRQSLGQGLEFLIYFQGNSAPDKSGLPSDRFSAERTGGSVSTLTIQRTQQEDSAVYLCASSLGTEETQYFGPGTRLLVL.